A single sample gave rise to the 29 T cell receptor beta chains below, sequenced in a study of blood T cell repertoires in COVID-19 (dated by TCRdb to about 2020). To prepare the library, the immunoSEQ multiplex PCR assay was applied. Not all clones reach the TCRdb copy of this immuneACCESS table, which keeps in-frame sequences only. Checked studies attribute under half of the gap to unresolved V genes and leave the rest unexplained. This sample comprises 200,000 to 250,000 clones, roughly four fifths of them detected only once. The ten largest account for 1.9% of the sample. The sequencing input was peripheral blood. The receptors come from a man aged 25 to 40 who had recovered from COVID-19.

The chain combines TRBV12-2 with TRBJ1-1; TRBD1 was called by the table and not checked on the DNA. TRBV12-2 is shown as a pseudogene. The CDR3 extends over 15 amino acids. CDR3 sequence: CASRLDRHLNTEAFF. The CDR3 bases are TGTGCAAGTCGGTTAGACCGACACCTGAACACTGAAGCTTTCTTT.

The chain joins TRBV20-1 to TRBJ1-2, with D possibly being TRBD1 (6 bases). Between the trimmed V and J ends, which lost 3 bases and 6 bases, there was a span of 14 bases. The CDR3 sequence is 13 residues long. Per the germline V gene, CDR1 is DFQATT and CDR2 is SNEGSKA (reference sequence). CDR3 loop: CSASKGSGDGYTF. The DNA for the CDR3 is TGCAGTGCTAGTAAGGGATCAGGGGATGGCTACACCTTC.

The V call is TRBV4-1, the J call TRBJ2-4; 9 positions agree with TRBD1. Germline V gene data show CDR1 as MGHRA and CDR2 as YSYEKL. There are 15 residues in the CDR3. The V and J ends lost 2 bases and 6 bases, in that order; junction bases with no gene match: 5. Here the CDR3 DNA reads TGCGCCAGCAGCCAAACCCTGGACAGGGGAAACATTCAGTACTTC. It translates to CASSQTLDRGNIQYF.

This rearrangement joins TRBV28 to TRBJ1-1; D perhaps matches TRBD1 (5 bases). V gave up 6 bases and J gave up 4 bases, with 24 bases separating them. CDR3 length: 17 residues. Germline V gene lookup returns CDR1 MDHEN and CDR2 SYDVKM. Here the CDR3 reads CASRGGDRRSMGTEAFF. DNA of the CDR3: TGTGCCAGCAGGGGGGGGGACCGCAGGTCTATGGGCACTGAAGCTTTCTTT.

This clone has more than one count but fewer than ten. V is TRBV19 and J is TRBJ2-4; 10 bases are a match to TRBD2. The length of the CDR3 is 16 residues. With V trimmed by 7 bases and J by 2 bases, 8 bases remained unmatched. Germline CDR1 reads LNHDA; CDR2 reads SQIVND (reference sequence). This CDR3 is CASMSGGAGSKNIQYF. The CDR3 bases are TGTGCCAGTATGAGCGGGGGGGCCGGTTCCAAAAACATTCAGTACTTC.

In its sample, this clone was seen once. The genes are TRBV7-9 and TRBJ1-1, with D possibly being TRBD1 (6 bases). This CDR3 contains 14 residues. In germline, CDR1 is SEHNR, CDR2 FQNEAQ (reference sequence). Trimming cost V 6 bases and J 0 bases, with 11 bases left between them. CDR3 loop: CASRVGQMNTEAFF. The CDR3 DNA is TGTGCCAGCAGGGTAGGACAGATGAACACTGAAGCTTTCTTT.

The V gene is TRBV5-1, the J gene TRBJ1-6; 8 nucleotides match TRBD1. V lost 0 bases, J lost 10 bases, and 6 bases stayed unmatched. This CDR3 has 15 residues. CDR1 is SGHRS and CDR2 is YFSETQ in the germline V gene. The CDR3 DNA sequence: TGCGCCAGCAGCTTGGCACAGGGGGTAGTGTCACCCCTCCACTTT. It encodes CASSLAQGVVSPLHF.

The rearrangement links TRBV28 to TRBJ2-7, with TRBD2 matching 8 bases. V lost 2 bases and J lost 7; bases outside the gene matches: 4. The CDR3 runs 13 residues. CDR1 is MDHEN and CDR2 is SYDVKM in the germline V gene. The CDR3 loop reads CASSLRGGNEQYV. DNA for the CDR3: TGTGCCAGCAGTTTACGCGGGGGGAATGAGCAGTACGTC.

The V gene is TRBV10-3, the J gene TRBJ1-3; a weak D match, TRBD1 (6 bases). Germline V gene data show CDR1 as ENHRY and CDR2 as SYGVKD. CDR3 length equals 14 residues. V lost 7 bases, J lost 4 bases, and 14 bases lay in between. The DNA for the CDR3 is TGTGCCATCACCAAACAGGGATCAGGAAACACCATATATTTT. Protein product: CAITKQGSGNTIYF.

The V call is TRBV7-2, the J call TRBJ1-2; D might be TRBD1 (5 bases). CDR1 is SGHTA and CDR2 is FQGNSA in the germline V gene. Trimming took off 4 bases at V and 7 bases at J, with 16 bases between the two ends. The CDR3 is 14 residues long. Here the CDR3 DNA reads TGTGCCAGCAGCTCCCCGGGGGGATGGATTGGCTACACCTTC. It yields the protein CASSSPGGWIGYTF. Full variable domain (outside the CDR3, taken from reference TRBV7-2 and TRBJ1-2): GAGVSQSPSNKVTEKGKDVELRCDPISGHTALYWYRQSLGQGLEFLIYFQGNSAPDKSGLPSDRFSAERTGGSVSTLTIQRTQQEDSAVYLCASSSPGGWIGYTFGSGTRLTVV.

The V call is TRBV3-1 (or the pseudogene TRBV3-2), the J call TRBJ1-3, with D possibly TRBD1 on 6 matching bases. The V end was cut by 2 bases, the J end by 0 bases, with 14 bases between. Per germline, CDR1 LGHDT and CDR2 YNNKEL (reference sequence). The CDR3 loop spans 17 amino acids. This chain's CDR3 is CASSQIGQSFSGNTIYF. CDR3 bases: TGTGCCAGCAGCCAAATTGGACAGTCGTTCTCTGGAAACACCATATATTTT.

This clone has a single count. The chain is built from TRBV3-1 (or the pseudogene TRBV3-2) and TRBJ2-5; maybe TRBD2 (5 bases). Trimming shortened V by 7 bases and J by 5 bases, and 11 bases separated the two germline ends. The CDR3 runs to 12 residues. CDR1 and CDR2 (germline): LGHDT, YNNKEL (reference sequence). The CDR3 DNA is TGTGCCAGCATCGGGGAAGGGGAGACCCAGTACTTC. Translating gives CASIGEGETQYF.

This clone was observed a single time. The chain combines TRBV11-3 with TRBJ2-3; TRBD1 matches at 12 bases. Germline CDR1 and CDR2: SGHNT and YENEEA. This CDR3 spans 18 amino acids. J was trimmed by 4 bases and V by 5 bases; bases with no gene match: 13. CDR3 residues: CASSLRIGTGGKADTQYF. In DNA form, the CDR3 reads TGTGCCAGCAGCCTACGCATCGGGACAGGGGGCAAGGCAGATACGCAGTATTTT.

This chain's CDR3 is CAISESPRTESHQPQHF. In DNA form, the CDR3 reads TGTGCCATCAGTGAGTCCCCCCGGACAGAATCCCACCAGCCCCAGCATTTT. The rearrangement uses TRBV10-3 and TRBJ1-5, with a weak D call TRBD1 (6 bases). Germline V gene lookup returns CDR1 ENHRY and CDR2 SYGVKD. V lost 0 bases to trimming and J lost 7 bases, with 19 bases between them. This CDR3 is 17 amino acids long.

In its sample, this clone was seen once. The rearrangement links TRBV6-5 to TRBJ1-1; D gene uncertain. This CDR3 is 14 amino acids long. Germline V CDR1 and CDR2: MNHEY, SVGAGI. The ends were cut back, 0 bases at V and 6 bases at J, with 11 bases in the middle. The CDR3 loop reads CASSYSSGRPEAFF. In DNA form, the CDR3 reads TGTGCCAGCAGTTACTCGAGCGGGAGACCTGAAGCTTTCTTT.

V and J are TRBV24-1 and TRBJ1-1, with 7 nucleotides matching TRBD1. This CDR3 spans 15 amino acids. With V trimmed by 4 bases and J by 3 bases, 7 bases remained unmatched. The germline V gene encodes CDR1 KGHDR and CDR2 SFDVKD. CDR3 protein: CATSDRTTGHTEAFF. Here the CDR3 DNA reads TGTGCCACCAGTGACCGCACGACAGGGCACACTGAAGCTTTCTTT.

The J gene is TRBJ2-3, the V gene TRBV6-5, with 8 bases lining up with TRBD1. This CDR3 contains 14 residues. Germline assignment: CDR1 MNHEY and CDR2 SVGAGI. Losses at the gene ends were 8 bases for V and 1 base for J; bases not matched to a gene: 5. Here the CDR3 DNA reads TGTGCCAGCGGAAAGACAGGGGGCACAGATACGCAGTATTTT. Translated: CASGKTGGTDTQYF.

The genes are TRBV18 and TRBJ1-2, with 9 nucleotides matching TRBD1. Trimming cost V 3 bases and J 2 bases; bases outside gene matches: 4. Germline CDR1 reads KGHSH; CDR2 reads LQKENI. The length of the CDR3 is 15 residues. CDR3 bases: TGTGCCAGCTCACCCACAGGGGGCGGAAACTATGGCTACACCTTC. Translating gives CASSPTGGGNYGYTF.

V is TRBV7-3 and J is TRBJ2-1; the match to TRBD2 covers 7 bases. The germline V gene encodes CDR1 SGHTA and CDR2 FQGTGA. V lost 8 bases to trimming and J lost 4 bases; unmatched junction nucleotides: 11. CDR3 size: 15 residues. Here the CDR3 DNA reads TGTGCCAGCGGGGAAGCGGGGACCTTTTACAATGAGCAGTTCTTC. Translation gives CASGEAGTFYNEQFF.

The genes are TRBV2 and TRBJ1-2; possibly TRBD1 for D (6 bases). The CDR3 spans 17 residues. Trimming cost V 9 bases and J 2 bases, with 25 bases left between them. Germline assignment: CDR1 SNHLY and CDR2 FYNNEI. CDR3 nucleotides: TGTGCCAGTGCTCTCTCGACAGGCGACTACCCAAACTATGGCTACACCTTC. Its protein is CASALSTGDYPNYGYTF.

The chain links TRBV13 to TRBJ2-2; 11 bases map to TRBD2. CDR3 length: 15 amino acids. V dropped 2 bases and J dropped 5; count of bases not matched to a gene: 1. Germline CDR1 and CDR2: PRHDT and FYEKMQ (reference sequence). The CDR3 is CASSLTSGGTGELFF. The CDR3 DNA is TGTGCCAGCAGCTTAACTAGCGGGGGAACCGGGGAGCTGTTTTTT.

J is TRBJ2-2 and V is TRBV5-6; a weak D match, TRBD1 (5 bases). Germline V gene sequence: CDR1 SGHDT, CDR2 YYEEEE. Trimming took 0 bases from V and 1 from J, leaving 10 bases between them. The CDR3 spans 16 residues. The CDR3 coding sequence is TGTGCCAGCAGCTTGGTGACTCAGGGGAACACCGGGGAGCTGTTTTTT. Translating gives CASSLVTQGNTGELFF.

J is TRBJ1-2 and V is TRBV7-8; D is undetermined. Germline V CDR1 and CDR2: SGHVS, FQNEAQ. The CDR3 runs 12 residues. V was cut by 5 bases and J by 3 bases, with 7 bases left in between. The chain's CDR3 is CASSEQDYGYTF. DNA of the CDR3: TGTGCCAGCAGCGAGCAGGACTATGGCTACACCTTC.

This clone came up a few times. V is TRBV7-2 and J is TRBJ2-5; 7 nucleotides align to TRBD1. The germline V gene encodes CDR1 SGHTA and CDR2 FQGNSA. This CDR3 spans 16 amino acids. V was clipped by 4 bases and J by 7 bases; unmatched bases: 15. This chain's CDR3 is CASSSSYRGAFVTQYF. In DNA, the CDR3 is TGTGCCAGCAGCTCGTCATACAGGGGTGCTTTTGTGACCCAGTACTTC. The complete variable domain, with remaining parts taken from reference TRBV7-2 and TRBJ2-5, reads GAGVSQSPSNKVTEKGKDVELRCDPISGHTALYWYRQSLGQGLEFLIYFQGNSAPDKSGLPSDRFSAERTGGSVSTLTIQRTQQEDSAVYLCASSSSYRGAFVTQYFGPGTRLLVL.

This rearrangement joins TRBV5-1 to TRBJ2-7, with D perhaps TRBD1 (5 bases). The CDR3 runs 14 residues. In germline, CDR1 is SGHRS, CDR2 YFSETQ. The ends were cut back, 0 bases at V and 1 base at J, with 8 bases in the middle. The CDR3 bases are TGCGCCAGCAGCTTGGGTCCAGGGTCCTACGAGCAGTACGTC. This codes for CASSLGPGSYEQYV.

The chain combines TRBV11-3 with TRBJ2-5; 11 nucleotides agree with TRBD1. Germline V CDR1 and CDR2: SGHNT, YENEEA. Unmatched junction bases numbered 6, after V lost 5 bases and J lost 1 base. The CDR3 totals 16 residues. CDR3 nucleotides: TGTGCCAGCAGCCCCGGACAGGGGGCGGGCCAAGAGACCCAGTACTTC. Amino acid sequence: CASSPGQGAGQETQYF. Using reference TRBV11-3 and TRBJ2-5 for the parts outside the CDR3, the full variable domain is EAGVVQSPRYKIIEKKQPVAFWCNPISGHNTLYWYLQNLGQGPELLIRYENEEAVDDSQLPKDRFSAERLKGVDSTLKIQPAELGDSAVYLCASSPGQGAGQETQYFGPGTRLLVL.

The rearrangement links TRBV28 to TRBJ1-3; D possibly corresponds to TRBD1 (5 bases). V was trimmed by 2 bases and J by 4 bases, leaving 12 bases between them. Germline V gene sequence: CDR1 MDHEN, CDR2 SYDVKM. This CDR3 has 15 amino acids. The CDR3 reads CASSLGSGLGNTIYF. The CDR3 coding sequence is TGTGCCAGCAGTTTAGGGTCAGGGCTCGGAAACACCATATATTTT.

The chain has TRBV5-4 and TRBJ2-7; the match to TRBD2 covers 7 bases. Trimming removed 0 bases from V and 7 bases from J; junction bases left unmatched: 10. The CDR3 sequence is 15 residues long. The germline V gene has CDR1 SGHNT and CDR2 YYREEE (reference sequence). CDR3 in amino acids: CASSLGGTTFQEQYF. The CDR3, as DNA: TGTGCCAGCAGCTTGGGAGGGACTACGTTTCAGGAGCAGTACTTC.

The rearrangement links TRBV6-5 to TRBJ2-1; D gene ambiguous. Germline-derived CDR1 and CDR2 are MNHEY and SVGAGI. The CDR3 length is 13 residues. V was clipped by 2 bases and J by 9 bases, with 11 bases between them. The CDR3 reads CASSYLLRGEQFF. The CDR3 DNA is TGTGCCAGCAGTTACCTCCTGAGAGGTGAGCAGTTCTTC.